Shown below are 24 T cell receptor beta chains from a single sample sequenced in a study of shared clonotypes between healthy human individuals. The protocol was immunoSEQ multiplex PCR, while the TCRdb copy is restricted to in-frame clones and leaves out a portion. The data contain about 470,000 clones, 70% to 80% of them singletons. The sequenced sample was PBMCs. The receptors derive from a woman aged 40 to 50 in good health. Some clones in this sample may be carry-over from other donors' samples.

This chain connects TRBV5-6 to TRBJ1-2, with D uncertain. Per germline, CDR1 SGHDT and CDR2 YYEEEE. The CDR3 has 13 amino acids. Trimming shortened V by 0 bases and J by 1 base, and 4 bases separated the two germline ends. The DNA for the CDR3 is TGTGCCAGCAGCTTGGGCGTTAACTATGGCTACACCTTC. Protein product: CASSLGVNYGYTF.

Worth noting for this clone: A single base is all that separates this from a far larger clone, so a read error is likely. This sequence joins TRBV30 and TRBJ1-1; tentatively, D is TRBD1 (5 bases). Germline V gene lookup returns CDR1 GTSNPN and CDR2 SVGIG (reference sequence). The CDR3 is made up of 11 amino acids. Trimming pared 3 bases from V and 6 bases from J, leaving 8 bases between. The CDR3 nucleotides read TGTGCCTGGAGGGACATGGCTGAAGCTTTCTTT. This sequence encodes CAWRDMAEAFF.

V gene TRBV10-2 combines with J gene TRBJ1-4; D is undetermined. V gave up 4 bases and J gave up 7 bases, with 16 bases separating them. The CDR3 loop spans 15 amino acids. Germline assignment: CDR1 WSHSY and CDR2 SAAADI. CDR3 sequence (DNA): TGCGCCAGCAGTGGGTCCGGCTGGGGTAGTGAAAAACTGTTTTTT. Translated, it gives CASSGSGWGSEKLFF.

In its sample, this clone was seen a few times. The rearrangement joins TRBV11-3 to TRBJ2-1; the D is unclear. The CDR3 spans 14 residues. Germline V gene data show CDR1 as SGHNT and CDR2 as YENEEA. Between the trimmed V and J ends, which lost 1 base and 6 bases, there was a span of 10 bases. DNA of the CDR3: TGTGCCAGCAGCTTAGGGGTTCAGATCAATGAGCAGTTCTTC. Translation gives CASSLGVQINEQFF.

This clone was picked up many times. This sequence joins TRBV28 and TRBJ2-7; 9 nucleotides match TRBD1. CDR1 and CDR2 (germline): MDHEN, SYDVKM. The V gene end was trimmed by 5 bases and the J gene end by 3 bases; junction bases not matched to a gene: 8. This CDR3 spans 15 amino acids. CDR3 in DNA: TGTGCCAGCAGTCCGTACCCGGGACAGGGCTACGAGCAGTACTTC. Its translation: CASSPYPGQGYEQYF.

This clone has more than one count but fewer than ten. The chain combines TRBV2 with TRBJ2-2; D is ambiguous. Trimming left V 6 bases short and J 5 bases short, with 16 bases between. In germline, CDR1 is SNHLY, CDR2 FYNNEI. The CDR3 extends over 15 amino acids. Here the CDR3 DNA reads TGTGCCAGCAGCCCCACCGGCAGGCCGACCGGGGAGCTGTTTTTT. Its translation is CASSPTGRPTGELFF. Full variable domain (missing parts from reference TRBV2 and TRBJ2-2): EPEVTQTPSHQVTQMGQEVILRCVPISNHLYFYWYRQILGQKVEFLVSFYNNEISEKSEIFDDQFSVERPDGSNFTLKIRSTKLEDSAMYFCASSPTGRPTGELFFGEGSRLTVL.

The chain recombines TRBV30 with TRBJ2-5, with D tentatively TRBD2 (5 bases). Trimming removed 3 bases at V and 5 bases at J, with 16 bases between. This CDR3 has 14 amino acids. Germline V gene sequence: CDR1 GTSNPN, CDR2 SVGIG (reference sequence). The CDR3 is CAWSLGLAGETQYF. DNA of the CDR3: TGTGCCTGGAGCTTAGGGCTAGCTGGGGAGACCCAGTACTTC.

This clone appeared a single time. The J gene is TRBJ2-7, the V gene TRBV21-1; the table's D call, TRBD2, was not checked against the DNA. TRBV21-1 is deemed a pseudogene. This CDR3 comprises 17 residues. The CDR3 region is CASSKAGTLAGRHEQYF. DNA of the CDR3: TGTGCCAGCAGCAAAGCCGGCACACTAGCGGGAAGGCACGAGCAGTACTTC.

V usage is TRBV5-1 and J usage is TRBJ2-1, with TRBD2 identical over 14 bases. Germline V gives CDR1 SGHRS, CDR2 YFSETQ. The J segment lost 8 bases and the V segment lost 5 bases, leaving 6 bases of the junction unmatched. This CDR3 spans 15 amino acids. The CDR3 here is CASREGTSGSDEQFF. CDR3 DNA: TGCGCCAGCAGAGAAGGGACTAGCGGGAGCGATGAGCAGTTCTTC.

The genes are TRBV18 and TRBJ2-7, with 10 bases lining up with TRBD2. The V gene's germline CDR1 is KGHSH and CDR2 LQKENI. The CDR3 sequence is 16 residues long. Trimming removed 3 bases from V and 4 bases from J; junction bases left unmatched: 9. CDR3 coding DNA: TGTGCCAGCTCACCTTCCAGCGGGAGGGCCGGGTACGAGCAGTACTTC. As protein: CASSPSSGRAGYEQYF.

CDR3 residues: CASSDFQHYEQYF. The CDR3 DNA sequence: TGTGCCAGCAGTGACTTCCAACACTACGAGCAGTACTTC. The J gene is TRBJ2-7, the V gene TRBV25-1; D is uncertain. The V gene's germline CDR1 is MGHDK and CDR2 SYGVNS. This CDR3 is 13 amino acids long. V was shortened by 3 bases and J by 3 bases, with 9 bases between the two germline ends.

The V call is TRBV4-2, the J call TRBJ2-1, with D tentatively TRBD2 (6 bases). V was clipped by 0 bases and J by 8 bases, with 14 bases between them. Germline V CDR1 and CDR2: LGHNA, YNFKEQ. The CDR3 contains 15 residues. This CDR3 is CASSQEPGGPDEQFF. The CDR3 nucleotides read TGTGCCAGCAGCCAAGAGCCCGGAGGGCCGGATGAGCAGTTCTTC.

The rearrangement uses TRBV7-8 and TRBJ2-1, with 7 bases identical to TRBD2. The junction had 15 bases not matched to a gene; V was cut back by 5 bases and J by 8 bases. Germline-derived CDR1 and CDR2 are SGHVS and FQNEAQ. The CDR3 contains 16 residues. For the CDR3, the DNA is TGTGCCAGCAGCCCCACAGCGGGAATCCGTCGCGATGAGCAGTTCTTC. Protein: CASSPTAGIRRDEQFF.

The chain employs TRBV2 and TRBJ2-7; D is possibly TRBD1 (5 bases). The CDR3 covers 15 residues. Trimming shortened V by 6 bases and J by 4 bases, and 19 bases separated the two germline ends. Germline loops: CDR1 SNHLY, CDR2 FYNNEI. The CDR3 DNA sequence: TGTGCCAGCAGGACCCCGGTGGCAGGGCTGTACGAGCAGTACTTC. It yields the protein CASRTPVAGLYEQYF.

In this sample, this clone turned up once. The chain recombines TRBV11-3 with TRBJ2-7; 11 bases fit TRBD1. This CDR3 contains 15 residues. Germline CDR1 SGHNT, CDR2 YENEEA. The J segment lost 1 base and the V segment lost 5 bases, leaving 4 bases of the junction unmatched. DNA of the CDR3: TGTGCCAGCAGCGCCGGGACAGGGGGATCCTACGAGCAGTACTTC. This gives the protein CASSAGTGGSYEQYF.

The rearrangement uses TRBV5-1 and TRBJ2-3; no firm D call. V lost 0 bases and J 0 bases, leaving 11 bases between the germline ends. CDR1 is SGHRS, CDR2 YFSETQ, per germline. CDR3 length: 16 amino acids. The CDR3 DNA reads TGCGCCAGCAGCTTGGGGGGTAGGGCCAGCACAGATACGCAGTATTTT. As protein: CASSLGGRASTDTQYF.

The chain joins TRBV25-1 to TRBJ2-7, with TRBD1 as a possible D gene (6 bases). The CDR3 contains 14 residues. The V end was cut by 3 bases, the J end by 2 bases, with 11 bases between. From germline, CDR1 is MGHDK and CDR2 SYGVNS. The CDR3 DNA sequence: TGTGCCAGCAGTGAGTCCGGGACAACCTACGAGCAGTACTTC. Translation gives CASSESGTTYEQYF.

The chain employs TRBV19 and TRBJ1-5, with 7 bases identical to TRBD1. This CDR3 has 14 residues. Trimming cost V 6 bases and J 2 bases; bases outside gene matches: 4. Germline V gene lookup returns CDR1 LNHDA and CDR2 SQIVND (reference sequence). For the CDR3, the DNA is TGTGCCAGTAGCGCTACAGGGGGCAATCAGCCCCAGCATTTT. Translation: CASSATGGNQPQHF.

The chain carries TRBV10-3 and TRBJ2-7; tentatively, D is TRBD1 or TRBD2 (5 bases each). Germline lookup yields CDR1 ENHRY and CDR2 SYGVKD. V lost 8 bases, J lost 7 bases, and 21 bases lay in between. CDR3 length: 14 amino acids. The CDR3 nucleotides are TGTGCCATCCTAGAGGGGACCGGTGTGGGAGAGCAGTACTTC. This encodes CAILEGTGVGEQYF.

The rearrangement uses TRBV29-1 and TRBJ2-1, with D tentatively TRBD1 or TRBD2 (6 bases each). This CDR3 has 15 residues. CDR1 SQVTM and CDR2 ANQGSEA come from the germline V gene. V was shortened by 2 bases and J by 1 base, with 12 bases between the two germline ends. DNA of the CDR3: TGCAGCGTTGAACGGGGGCTAAGTTCCTACAATGAGCAGTTCTTC. It yields the protein CSVERGLSSYNEQFF.

The genes are TRBV6-6 and TRBJ1-1; D is unclear. This CDR3 is 11 amino acids long. Trimming left V 7 bases short and J 7 bases short, with 10 bases between. Germline V gene lookup returns CDR1 MNHNY and CDR2 SVGAGI (reference sequence). CDR3 sequence: CASTTYDEAFF. The CDR3 nucleotides are TGTGCCAGCACTACCTATGATGAAGCTTTCTTT.

This rearrangement joins TRBV30 to TRBJ1-6, with D uncertain. The germline V and J ends were trimmed by 4 bases and 14 bases, with 12 bases remaining between them. Germline assignment: CDR1 GTSNPN and CDR2 SVGIG (reference sequence). The CDR3 runs 11 residues. The CDR3 DNA reads as TGTGCCTGGACGGGCTTCGGAGCCCTCCACTTT. This translates into CAWTGFGALHF.

A note on this clone: Since a far larger clone is one base different, this is likely a read error. Different DNA sequences within this sample yield the same CDR3. The gene calls are TRBV2 and TRBJ1-1; D might be TRBD1 (5 bases). Per germline, CDR1 SNHLY and CDR2 FYNNEI. This CDR3 contains 13 residues. Trimming pared 7 bases from V and 5 bases from J, leaving 14 bases between. Here the CDR3 reads CASINGGDTEAFF. CDR3 in DNA: TGTGCCAGCATTAATGGGGGAGATACTGAAGCTTTCTTT. The entire variable domain, with the rest obtained from reference TRBV2 and TRBJ1-1, is as follows: EPEVTQTPSHQVTQMGQEVILRCVPISNHLYFYWYRQILGQKVEFLVSFYNNEISEKSEIFDDQFSVERPDGSNFTLKIRSTKLEDSAMYFCASINGGDTEAFFGQGTRLTVV.

This clone was recorded many times. The CDR3 nucleotides are TGTGCCAGCTCACCACCTGCTGGAGGCCCTGGAAACACCATATATTTT. Translated, it gives CASSPPAGGPGNTIYF. This sequence joins TRBV18 and TRBJ1-3; D remains unclear. V was pared by 0 bases and J by 2 bases, with 11 bases between. Germline assignment: CDR1 KGHSH and CDR2 LQKENI. This CDR3 contains 16 residues.